This T cell receptor beta chain appears in the sequencing data of a study of T-cell memory formation after mild COVID-19. Study observations and caveats: Pre-infection memory harbored some responding clones, suggesting cross-reactive memory joined. SARS-CoV-2 specificity was not confirmed for second-wave clones peaking on day 37. Clones which contracted sat mainly in CM and EM if CD4+, and in EMRA if CD8+.

Of note for this clonotype: The antigen remains undetermined.

Barcoded TCR alpha and TCR beta cDNA libraries with UMIs came from 5'RACE using constant-segment primers. A single record per CDR3 protein comes from TCRdb applying MiXCR to the 5' RACE reads. The sample has around 250,000 distinct CDR3 sequences; over 15% are singletons. Deletions cut 0 bases from V and 3 bases from J, with 12 bases between. This CDR3 has 15 residues. CDR1 and CDR2 from the germline V gene are LNHNV and YYDKDF (reference sequence). This rearrangement joins TRBV15 to TRBJ2-7; no clear D gene. The TCR was taken from an adult woman who had mild COVID-19 (a few samples of this study predate the infection). Cell type and time point are not known. Material for sequencing was PBMCs or a T cell subset sorted from them (not recorded which). The CDR3 protein is CATSREDARGYEQYF. The CDR3 DNA follows: TGTGCCACCAGCAGAGAGGACGCCCGCGGCTACGAGCAGTACTTC.